Each of the 6 T cell receptor beta chains below was sequenced from the same sample in a study of blood T cell repertoires in COVID-19. Here immunoSEQ multiplex PCR was the method, and the copy in TCRdb shows in-frame clones only, minus some. The sample carries approximately 330,000 clones, under 90% recorded once. Sequencing used PBMCs or T cells enriched from blood (not recorded which). Receptors originate from a woman in her twenties or thirties who had recovered from COVID-19.

This sequence joins TRBV15 and TRBJ2-1; TRBD2 agrees at 10 bases. The length of the CDR3 is 17 residues. With V trimmed by 3 bases and J by 0 bases, 5 bases remained unmatched. Looked up from germline, CDR1 is LNHNV and CDR2 is YYDKDF (reference sequence). The CDR3 region has the DNA TGTGCCACCAGCAGTGCCTGGACTAGCGGCTCCTACAATGAGCAGTTCTTC. Encoded protein: CATSSAWTSGSYNEQFF.

J is TRBJ2-3 and V is TRBV5-4, with TRBD2 matching over 8 bases. J was trimmed by 0 bases and V by 1 base; bases with no gene match: 4. The CDR3 runs 16 residues. CDR1 and CDR2 from the germline V gene are SGHNT and YYREEE (reference sequence). CDR3 coding DNA: TGTGCCAGCAGCTTGATGGCTAGCGGGAGCACAGATACGCAGTATTTT. Amino acids: CASSLMASGSTDTQYF.

V gene TRBV13 combines with J gene TRBJ2-7; maybe TRBD2 (6 bases). The germline gives CDR1 PRHDT, CDR2 FYEKMQ (reference sequence). This CDR3 comprises 15 residues. The V and J ends lost 0 bases and 0 bases respectively, with 9 bases between them. The CDR3 coding sequence is TGTGCCAGCAGCTTAGGCGGGAGACCCTCCTACGAGCAGTACTTC. Translated: CASSLGGRPSYEQYF. Supplemented by reference TRBV13 and TRBJ2-7, the full variable domain reads AAGVIQSPRHLIKEKRETATLKCYPIPRHDTVYWYQQGPGQDPQFLISFYEKMQSDKGSIPDRFSAQQFSDYHSELNMSSLELGDSALYFCASSLGGRPSYEQYFGPGTRLTVT.

This clone was recorded a few times. This sequence joins TRBV6-5 and TRBJ2-5, with a tentative D call TRBD2 (6 bases). Germline CDR1 reads MNHEY; CDR2 reads SVGAGI. V lost 4 bases, J lost 5 bases, and 11 bases lay in between. The CDR3 is made up of 13 amino acids. The CDR3 nucleotides read TGTGCCAGCAGTTTATTCGGAGGGGAGACCCAGTACTTC. This gives the protein CASSLFGGETQYF.

The chain joins TRBV5-6 to TRBJ1-2; D uncertain. In germline, CDR1 is SGHDT, CDR2 YYEEEE. Trimming took off 4 bases at V and 3 bases at J, with 19 bases between the two ends. The CDR3 extends over 16 amino acids. The CDR3 protein is CASSPRADWRDYGYTF. CDR3 sequence (DNA): TGTGCCAGCAGCCCTAGAGCGGACTGGAGAGACTATGGCTACACCTTC.

The gene calls are TRBV15 and TRBJ2-1, with 9 bases lining up with TRBD2. Germline CDR1 is LNHNV and CDR2 is YYDKDF (reference sequence). The CDR3 is made up of 17 amino acids. The V and J ends lost 1 base and 6 bases, in that order; junction bases with no gene match: 10. The CDR3 loop is CATSRGTGTSPSNEQFF. In nucleotides, the CDR3 is TGTGCCACCAGCAGAGGTACCGGGACTAGCCCTTCCAATGAGCAGTTCTTC.